A single TCR beta chain is shown here with its context. It lacks a known antigen. It has no much larger one-base neighbor in the sample; base qualities were not kept. What this sample's time point label stands for: newly diagnosed GD, antithyroid drugs for less than 3 months. For both TCR sequencing and RNA sequencing, RNA was extracted from PBMCs in TRIzol. The diagnosis of Graves' disease was made according to American Thyroid Association guidelines. Patients were recruited from an endocrinology department in Xi'an, China. Each patient gave approximately 9 milliliters of peripheral blood, collected in an EDTA anticoagulant tube. PBMCs were isolated by Ficoll Paque Plus density gradient separation without further T cell sorting. An Agilent 2100 Bioanalyzer and agarose gel were used to check RNA quality, while a NanoDrop 2000 measured RNA concentration. The sample belongs to a study of regulatory T cells in long-lasting Graves disease (dated by TCRdb to about 2021). For the wider study: In the newly diagnosed Graves' disease group, patients had been taking antithyroid drugs for less than 3 months. TCR sequencing covered around 13 persistent and roughly 20 newly diagnosed Graves' disease patients, about 35 samples in total. Persistent Graves' disease patients were compared with newly diagnosed Graves' disease patients by peripheral blood TCR sequencing and RNA sequencing. The study was conducted in China and was registered as a clinical trial. Overall study results and their limits: Only the TCR beta chain was sequenced and analyzed. Because the primary lesion, thyroid tissue, could not be accessed, the study looked at peripheral blood alone. A larger number of public clonotypes was shared among persistent patients (under 3,000) than among newly diagnosed patients (approximately 930). Preferential use of TRBV28, TRBJ1-2 and TRBJ2-5 was observed in persistent disease, whereas TRBV20-1 and TRBJ2-1 were favored in newly diagnosed disease. The authors acknowledged the small sample size as a limitation that may reduce accuracy. Compared with newly diagnosed patients, patients with persistent Graves' disease had lower TCR Shannon entropy and fewer highly expanded clones, which suggests clonal expansion.

At the junction V is shortened by 6 bases and J by 4 bases, with 16 bases in between. CDR1 and CDR2, per the germline V gene (reference sequence), are SEHNR and FQNEAQ. Its CDR3 holds 14 amino acids, cysteine through phenylalanine. Just the 42-base CDR3 DNA is kept, in frame starting at base 1. The receptor library was made with multiplex PCR. TCRdb shows the sequencer as Illumina HiSeq 4000. CDR3 regions were amplified by Arm-PCR with iRepertoire HTBI primers to construct TCR beta libraries. Before sequencing, the PCR products went through gel purification. The original methods were these. Gene usage analysis of CDR3 amino acid clonotypes used the approximately 56 TRBV and more than 13 TRBJ segments found across samples. COPE and FqMerger were used to merge the filtered high-quality paired reads into contigs. Contigs were aligned with BLAST to IMGT TRBV, TRBD and TRBJ reference genes, and CDR3 was defined per IMGT. Any clonotype with a frequency above 0.1% was classified as a highly expanded clone. Shannon entropy served as the measure of repertoire diversity, while the Gini coefficient captured V-J evenness. Public clonotypes were defined as clonotypes shared by more than one individual. TCRdb reran the public reads through fastp at Q25 and MiXCR, keeping productive beta chains. Entries are consolidated by CDR3 protein sequence, retaining the most common genes and DNA. These V and J calls are TCRdb output, not the study's own analysis. A total of approximately 210,000 distinct CDR3 sequences appear in this sample, 15% to 20% of them only once. The ten biggest clones cover roughly a fifth of the sample.

The receptor comes from a female donor with Graves disease. The rearranged chain carries TRBV7-9 and TRBJ2-7; TRBD1 is perhaps the D gene, given 6 matching bases. Sequences were derived from peripheral blood mononuclear cells (PBMCs), sampled at new diagnosis, from a patient treated with antithyroid drugs. The bases are TGTGCCAGCAGTTTCGGGGCAGGGGTGTACGAGCAGTACTTC. It encodes CASSFGAGVYEQYF.